This is a list of T cell receptor beta chains from one sample in a study of shared clonotypes between healthy human individuals. The table came from immunoSEQ multiplex PCR; TCRdb's copy has only in-frame clones and leaves some out. The sample has roughly 570,000 clones, 95% to 98% seen once. Sequenced input: naive CD8+ T cells sorted from blood. The receptors were sampled from a young man in good health. Both conserved end residues are part of each CDR3. The order of the fields is D gene, V gene, J gene, clone size, CDR3 protein, CDR3 DNA. The D gene is left open where the match is weak. Size is omitted from some rows. Given values are once, few, many or a class for expanded clones.

>.|TRBV7-9|TRBJ1-1|.
CASSPSILNTEAFF
TGTGCCAGCAGCCCCTCTATTCTTAACACTGAAGCTTTCTTT
>TRBD1|TRBV5-6|TRBJ2-5|.
CASSLERTGLYQETQYF
TGTGCCAGCAGCTTGGAACGGACAGGGCTATACCAAGAGACCCAGTACTTC
>TRBD1|TRBV30|TRBJ2-7|.
CAWSTGQGPYEQYF
TGTGCCTGGAGCACCGGACAGGGTCCCTACGAGCAGTACTTC
>TRBD1|TRBV4-2|TRBJ2-7|.
CASRSSLGQGSSYEQYF
TGTGCCAGCAGGTCGTCCCTAGGACAGGGGAGCTCCTACGAGCAGTACTTC
>.|TRBV7-8|TRBJ2-2|.
CASSSARAGLFF
TGTGCCAGCAGCTCTGCCCGAGCGGGGCTGTTTTTT
>TRBD2|TRBV7-9|TRBJ2-2|.
CASIEASGSAGELFF
TGTGCCAGCATAGAGGCTAGCGGGAGTGCCGGGGAGCTGTTTTTT
>TRBD1|TRBV30|TRBJ2-7|.
CAWRVDRGTSYEQYF
TGTGCCTGGAGAGTCGACAGGGGGACATCCTACGAGCAGTACTTC
>.|TRBV5-1|TRBJ2-7|.
CASQGHLSYEQYF
TGCGCCAGCCAGGGACACCTCTCCTACGAGCAGTACTTC
>.|TRBV27|TRBJ2-3|.
CASSSGASRDTQYF
TGTGCCAGCTCCTCCGGGGCTAGCCGAGATACGCAGTATTTT
>.|TRBV28|TRBJ2-1|.
CASSLGSGYNEQFF
TGTGCCAGCAGTTTGGGATCAGGCTACAATGAGCAGTTCTTC
>.|TRBV2|TRBJ2-1|.
CAFPRGRVNEQFF
TGTGCCTTCCCCCGGGGGCGCGTCAATGAGCAGTTCTTC
>.|TRBV4-3|TRBJ1-1|.
CASSQDLTVSRSTEAFF
TGCGCCAGCAGCCAAGACCTGACAGTATCTCGATCAACTGAAGCTTTCTTT
>TRBD2|TRBV10-1|TRBJ2-7|.
CASSDGTNGRYEQYF
TGCGCCAGCAGTGACGGGACTAACGGCCGTTACGAGCAGTACTTC
>.|TRBV6-1|TRBJ1-5|.
CASSPSDVSNQPQHF
TGTGCCAGCAGCCCCTCGGATGTAAGCAATCAGCCCCAGCATTTT
>.|TRBV28|TRBJ2-5|.
CASSSGLLRSQETQYF
TGTGCCAGCAGTTCGGGGCTACTTCGGTCCCAAGAGACCCAGTACTTC
>.|TRBV7-8|TRBJ2-7|.
CASSPQTLEGGYEQYF
TGTGCCAGCAGCCCCCAAACGTTGGAAGGAGGCTACGAGCAGTACTTC
>TRBD1|TRBV29-1|TRBJ2-7|once
CSVATGEVYEQYF
TGCAGCGTAGCTACAGGGGAAGTCTACGAGCAGTACTTC
>.|TRBV23-1|TRBJ2-7|.
CASSGTGTKASYEQYF
TGCGCCAGCAGTGGAACCGGGACAAAAGCGTCCTACGAGCAGTACTTC
>.|TRBV7-9|TRBJ2-1|.
CASSLSASFYNEQFF
TGTGCCAGCAGCTTATCTGCTAGCTTTTACAATGAGCAGTTCTTC
>TRBD2|TRBV4-1|TRBJ2-7|.
CASSQASGSVEQYF
TGCGCCAGCAGCCAGGCTAGCGGGAGTGTTGAGCAGTACTTC
>.|TRBV7-8|TRBJ2-2|.
CASSFGTTSNTGELFF
TGTGCCAGCAGCTTCGGGACAACCTCGAACACCGGGGAGCTGTTTTTT
>TRBD1|TRBV5-1|TRBJ2-5|.
CASSRTGPPGQKETQYF
TGCGCCAGCAGCAGGACAGGGCCCCCAGGGCAAAAAGAGACCCAGTACTTC
>TRBD1|TRBV5-4|TRBJ2-7|.
CASSAQGAHEQYF
TGTGCCAGCAGCGCACAGGGGGCTCATGAGCAGTACTTC
>TRBD2|TRBV5-4|TRBJ2-7|.
CASSPSGGPTYEQYF
TGTGCCAGCAGCCCTAGCGGGGGACCAACCTACGAGCAGTACTTC
>.|TRBV4-3|TRBJ2-3|.
CASSQVSTWDTQYF
TGCGCCAGCAGCCAAGTTTCGACGTGGGATACGCAGTATTTT
>TRBD2|TRBV29-1|TRBJ2-3|.
CSVEPTSGSPTDTQYF
TGCAGCGTTGAACCCACTAGCGGGAGCCCCACAGATACGCAGTATTTT
>.|TRBV11-3|TRBJ2-7|.
CASSLDSNEQYF
TGTGCCAGCAGCTTAGACAGCAACGAGCAGTACTTC
>.|TRBV2|TRBJ2-1|.
CASRGENEQFF
TGTGCCAGCAGGGGGGAGAATGAGCAGTTCTTC
>.|TRBV5-6|TRBJ2-7|once
CASSLSEYEQYF
TGTGCCAGCAGCTTGTCCGAGTACGAGCAGTACTTC
>TRBD1|TRBV7-3|TRBJ2-7|.
CASSVFPGQGYEQYF
TGTGCCAGCAGCGTATTTCCGGGACAGGGCTACGAGCAGTACTTC
>.|TRBV29-1|TRBJ2-7|.
CSVEEDLTYEQYF
TGCAGCGTTGAAGAGGACCTCACCTACGAGCAGTACTTC
>.|TRBV9|TRBJ1-2|.
CASNSGISYGYTF
TGTGCCAGCAATTCAGGGATTTCCTATGGCTACACCTTC
>TRBD1|TRBV6-1|TRBJ1-5|.
CASIRTGDTNQPQHF
TGTGCCAGCATCCGGACAGGGGATACCAATCAGCCCCAGCATTTT
>.|TRBV14|TRBJ2-1|.
CASSYTTGWREQFF
TGTGCCAGCAGCTACACGACGGGGTGGCGGGAGCAGTTCTTC
>.|TRBV29-1|TRBJ2-1|.
CSVIPVGSYNEQFF
TGCAGCGTTATCCCAGTGGGGTCCTACAATGAGCAGTTCTTC
>.|TRBV4-3|TRBJ2-3|.
CASSQYRESTDTQYF
TGCGCCAGCAGCCAATACAGGGAGAGCACAGATACGCAGTATTTT
>.|TRBV5-1|TRBJ2-1|.
CASSLDRDWIEQFF
TGCGCCAGCAGCTTGGACAGGGATTGGATCGAGCAGTTCTTC
>TRBD2|TRBV29-1|TRBJ2-1|.
CSVVGLAGDSYNEQFF
TGCAGCGTTGTCGGACTAGCGGGCGACTCCTACAATGAGCAGTTCTTC
>.|TRBV19|TRBJ2-7|.
CASSIGAGEVYEQYF
TGTGCCAGTAGTATTGGGGCAGGCGAGGTCTACGAGCAGTACTTC
>TRBD2|TRBV28|TRBJ2-5|.
CASVSTLADSQYF
TGTGCCAGCGTTTCGACCCTAGCGGATTCCCAGTACTTC
>TRBD1|TRBV7-2|TRBJ1-2|.
CASSLAGGTGALGGYTF
TGTGCCAGCAGCTTAGCGGGGGGAACAGGGGCATTGGGTGGCTACACCTTC
>.|TRBV6-5|TRBJ2-4|once
CASSYGNGNIQYF
TGTGCCAGCAGTTACGGGAACGGGAACATTCAGTACTTC
>.|TRBV29-1|TRBJ2-7|.
CSAVQGSYEQYF
TGCAGCGCCGTCCAGGGCTCCTACGAGCAGTACTTC
>.|TRBV4-2|TRBJ1-1|.
CASNEGFQDTEAFF
TGTGCCAGCAACGAGGGGTTTCAGGACACTGAAGCTTTCTTT
>TRBD1|TRBV10-3|TRBJ2-1|.
CAISEWGTGANEQFF
TGTGCCATCAGTGAGTGGGGGACAGGGGCCAATGAGCAGTTCTTC
>.|TRBV5-5|TRBJ2-7|.
CASSFGVSYEQYF
TGTGCCAGCAGCTTCGGAGTAAGCTACGAGCAGTACTTC
>.|TRBV5-1|TRBJ2-5|.
CASSSGDQETQYF
TGCGCCAGCAGTTCCGGGGATCAAGAGACCCAGTACTTC
>.|TRBV7-8|TRBJ2-7|.
CASSSWDTDTYEQYF
TGTGCCAGCAGCTCCTGGGACACCGACACCTACGAGCAGTACTTC
>.|TRBV7-6|TRBJ1-1|once
CASSTNTEAFF
TGTGCCAGCAGCACAAACACTGAAGCTTTCTTT
>TRBD1|TRBV27|TRBJ1-2|once
CASSSGDRLNYGYTF
TGTGCCAGCAGTTCCGGGGACAGACTAAACTATGGCTACACCTTC